The present T cell receptor (beta chain) was sequenced within a study of T cell changes during pregnancy in multiple sclerosis. Libraries were prepared by immunoSEQ multiplex PCR; TCRdb keeps only in-frame clonotypes and omits some of them. The data hold some 80,000 clones, with approximately 92% observed a single time. Germline V gives CDR1 MNHEY, CDR2 SMNVEV (reference sequence). V lost 5 bases and J lost 0; bases outside the gene matches: 13. The CDR3 sequence is 20 residues long. The sequence was collected from a female donor with multiple sclerosis, enrolled in a pregnancy study. The rearrangement joins TRBV27 to TRBJ1-6; 10 bases agree with TRBD1. This material consisted of peripheral blood, taken in the first trimester of pregnancy. CDR3 protein: CASSNHYPGQGSSYNSPLHF. CDR3 DNA sequence: TGTGCCAGCAGTAACCATTACCCGGGACAGGGGAGCTCCTATAATTCACCCCTCCACTTT.